This T cell receptor (beta chain) was found in a study of cytomegalovirus exposure and HLA in healthy donors. The CDR3 covers 12 residues. Losses at the gene ends were 2 bases for V and 10 bases for J; bases not matched to a gene: 3. Germline CDR1 SGHRS, CDR2 YFSETQ. The PCR contained 60 Vbeta and 13 Jbeta primers. This table comes from immunoSEQ multiplex PCR, and its TCRdb copy is limited to in-frame clones, with some not included. This repertoire shows 210,000 or so clones, around 89% found once; its top ten account for roughly 0.99%. In this sample, this clone turned up a few times. This sequence originates from a woman between 18 and 30 years old in good health and CMV-seronegative. The V call is TRBV5-1, the J call TRBJ2-1, with 7 bases fitting TRBD1. The sequenced sample consisted of PBMCs. For the CDR3, the DNA is TGCGCCAGCAGCTTAACAGGGGTCGAGCAGTTCTTC. Amino acids: CASSLTGVEQFF. The full variable domain, in which reference TRBV5-1 and TRBJ2-1 provide the parts outside the CDR3, is KAGVTQTPRYLIKTRGQQVTLSCSPISGHRSVSWYQQTPGQGLQFLFEYFSETQRNKGNFPGRFSGRQFSNSRSEMNVSTLELGDSALYLCASSLTGVEQFFGPGTRLTVL.